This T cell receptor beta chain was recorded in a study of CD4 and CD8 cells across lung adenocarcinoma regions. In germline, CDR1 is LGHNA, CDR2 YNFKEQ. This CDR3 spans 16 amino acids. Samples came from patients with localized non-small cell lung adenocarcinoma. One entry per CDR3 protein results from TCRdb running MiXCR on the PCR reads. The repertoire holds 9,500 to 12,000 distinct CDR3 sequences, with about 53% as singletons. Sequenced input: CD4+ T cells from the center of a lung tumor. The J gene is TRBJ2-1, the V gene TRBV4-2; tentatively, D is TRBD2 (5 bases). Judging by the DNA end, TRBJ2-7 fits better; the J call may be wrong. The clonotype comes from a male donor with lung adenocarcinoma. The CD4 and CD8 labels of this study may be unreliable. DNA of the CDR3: TGTGCCAGCAGCCAAGATCGGCGGGTCTTTAGGTACGAGCAGTACTTC. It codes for CASSQDRRVFRYEQYF.